This TCR beta chain came from a study of blood T cells in healthy people across ages. Each sample provided at least 6 micrograms of extracted total RNA. The CDR3 covers 15 residues. Per germline, CDR1 SGHVS and CDR2 FNYEAQ. V gave up 5 bases and J gave up 3 bases; unmatched junction bases: 6. This clonotype showed up many times. Alongside a J-beta primer mix, a sample-barcoded 5' primer served in a second PCR lasting about 6 to 12 cycles. A single record per CDR3 protein comes from TCRdb applying MiXCR to the 5' RACE reads. The repertoire consists of about 930,000 distinct CDR3 sequences, with almost 30% occurring once and the leading ten covering 10%. The same specimen was also included in a second study, on T cells of mothers and their children.

The clonotype comes from a middle-aged woman in good health. Source material: blood. V and J are TRBV7-6 and TRBJ2-7; 11 nucleotides align to TRBD2. The CDR3 is CASSPSGGILYEQYF. DNA for the CDR3: TGTGCCAGCAGCCCTAGCGGGGGGATCCTCTACGAGCAGTACTTC.